The sequence of this TCR beta chain was determined in a study of blood T cell repertoires in COVID-19 (TCRdb year 2020). Regarding the study in general: The collaborator samples originated in the United States, Italy and Spain and spanned the acute and convalescent phases of COVID-19. The material from the prospective study consisted of cDNA or gDNA derived from T cells, B-cell-depleted T cells, or PBMCs. Deeply sampled blood TCRbeta repertoires from subjects exposed to, actively infected with, or recovered from COVID-19 were included in the dataset. A freely available public database, intended as a resource for researchers studying the immune response to SARS-CoV-2, is where the repertoires were released. The samples were drawn from two sources: the first 160 participants of the ongoing ImmuneRACE study, and fewer than 1,500 subjects contributed by 6 global collaborators. Sample metadata almost always included a de-identified subject ID, COVID-19 status, age in years and sex. HLA class I and class II types, where available, came from metadata supplied by the sample provider rather than from assay-based typing. Results the study describes overall, beyond this receptor: How much clinical and demographic metadata was included differed by source and by participant, and the metadata was provided uncurated.

Collaborating institutions collected whole blood in K2EDTA tubes following their own protocols. For TCRbeta analysis, collaborators shipped samples as frozen whole blood, isolated PBMCs, or DNA extracted from either of those sample types. V ends up 7 bases short and J 3 bases short, with an unmatched junction base count of 8. As encoded in the germline V gene (reference sequence), CDR1 is MNHNY while CDR2 is SVGAGI. Inclusive of the bounding cysteine and phenylalanine, the CDR3 is 14 residues long. Solely the CDR3 DNA is kept, with 42 bases framed from the first base. TCRbeta CDR3 regions were amplified from genomic DNA by means of the immunoSEQ Assay, a bias-controlled multiplex PCR. As for the authors' bioinformatics: Nucleated cell counts per sample were estimated from amplification of reference gene primers within the assay. To quantify the absolute abundance of each unique TCRbeta CDR3 rearrangement, sequence reads were collapsed and filtered. For each sample, productive Simpson clonality was calculated as the square root of Simpson's diversity index across productive rearrangements. TCRdb limited this immuneACCESS table to in-frame rearrangements with V and J called. A share of clones is missing; checked studies link under half to unresolved V genes, and the rest is unexplained. That table furnishes V, J and clone size, whereas the DNA furnished D and trimming. The sample includes around 130,000 clones, with around 83% observed a single time. Jointly, the top ten make up about 9.9% of the sample.

To note about this clone: Its antigen is unknown. No base quality values were provided; no much bigger clone lies one nucleotide off.

The TCR originated in a man in his forties with active or convalescent COVID-19. Sequenced input: peripheral blood. This chain is built from TRBV6-6 and TRBJ2-7; the central 8 bases match TRBD2. The DNA reads TGTGCCAGCACCCCGTTGGCGGGGGGCTACGAGCAGTACTTC. The translation is CASTPLAGGYEQYF.